This T cell receptor beta chain comes out of a study of blood T cell repertoires in COVID-19. Only in-frame clones appear in the TCRdb table, and some are missing; sequencing was by immunoSEQ multiplex PCR. The table records around 250,000 clones, more than 85% of them present only once. Sequenced sample: peripheral blood. This clonotype was sampled from a woman between 65 and 79 years old with active or convalescent COVID-19.

CDR3 nucleotides: TGTGCCAGCAGCTCCGGGACAGGGGGCCACTCCTACAATGAGCAGTTCTTC. Translated: CASSSGTGGHSYNEQFF. This rearrangement joins TRBV7-6 to TRBJ2-1, with 12 bases lining up with TRBD1. Germline trimming cut 4 bases from V and 0 bases from J; bases unmatched to any gene: 4. The CDR3 runs 17 residues. Germline CDR1 SGHVS, CDR2 FNYEAQ.